This T cell receptor (beta chain) is drawn from a study of graft-versus-host responses after intestinal transplantation. Study-level points and caveats: Peak circulating GvH clone levels were associated with early post-transplant HvG declines. Elevated graft-versus-host to host-versus-graft clonal ratios in allografts were recorded for patients with graft-donor T cell macrochimerism. Detection of GvH clones occurred in recipient marrow, and some had their first appearance in ileum or blood.

Of note for this clone: Its specificity is unknown.

The repertoire was sequenced with immunoSEQ multiplex PCR; TCRdb's copy has only in-frame clones and lacks some. Found here are more than 95,000 clones, 80% to 95% of them singletons; the top ten hold approximately 1.2%. CDR1 SGHVS and CDR2 FNYEAQ come from the germline V gene. The CDR3 is made up of 13 amino acids. The ends lost 4 bases at V and 7 bases at J; junction bases unmatched: 4. This sample comprised unstimulated CD8+ T cells sorted from spleen or lymph node cells, obtained before intestinal transplant. The gene calls are TRBV7-6 and TRBJ2-7; 10 bases map to TRBD1. The TCR comes from a human donor who received an intestinal transplant. The CDR3 is CASSSGTGVEQYF. The DNA for the CDR3 is TGTGCCAGCAGCTCGGGGACAGGGGTTGAGCAGTACTTC.